The 19 T cell receptor beta chains below were found in one sample sequenced in a study of blood T cell repertoires in COVID-19. Clones were read by immunoSEQ multiplex PCR, and TCRdb kept only the in-frame ones, dropping some. The table lists 300,000 to 500,000 clones, 88% of them singletons. Sequencing input: PBMCs or T cells enriched from blood (not recorded which). These TCRs come from a woman aged 25 to 45 with acute COVID-19.

This chain uses TRBV6-5 with TRBJ1-6; D perhaps matches TRBD1 (5 bases). V lost 11 bases and J lost 5, with 13 bases in between. The CDR3 consists of 13 residues. Per the germline V gene, CDR1 is MNHEY and CDR2 is SVGAGI. CDR3 nucleotides: TGTGCCGGGGGGTCGTTCCATAATTCACCCCTCCACTTT. Translation: CAGGSFHNSPLHF.

J is TRBJ1-1 and V is TRBV18, with D possibly being TRBD1 (5 bases). The CDR3 contains 16 residues. Germline CDR1 reads KGHSH; CDR2 reads LQKENI. Trimming removed 5 bases from V and 1 base from J, with 17 bases in between. CDR3 in DNA: TGTGCCAGCTCAGCTGCGCGAATGACAGAGAACACTGAAGCTTTCTTT. It is translated as CASSAARMTENTEAFF.

The V and J genes are TRBV9 and TRBJ2-1, with 9 bases lining up with TRBD1. CDR1 and CDR2 from the germline V gene are SGDLS and YYNGEE. The CDR3 runs to 15 residues. V lost 3 bases and J lost 5; bases outside the gene matches: 6. The CDR3 protein is CASSAGTGRDNEQFF. In nucleotides, the CDR3 is TGTGCCAGCAGCGCCGGGACAGGGAGGGACAATGAGCAGTTCTTC.

This clone has more than one count but fewer than ten. The rearrangement joins TRBV19 to TRBJ2-3; D possibly corresponds to TRBD2 (6 bases). The V gene's germline CDR1 is LNHDA and CDR2 SQIVND (reference sequence). The CDR3 is 15 residues long. V dropped 3 bases and J dropped 2 bases, with 12 bases sitting between them. CDR3 nucleotides: TGTGCCAGTAGTATGTCGGGGGAACTCACAGATACGCAGTATTTT. Amino acids: CASSMSGELTDTQYF.

The rearrangement uses TRBV27 and TRBJ2-7; a weak D match, TRBD2 (8 bases). The germline V gene encodes CDR1 MNHEY and CDR2 SMNVEV (reference sequence). This CDR3 region has 15 residues. Trimming stripped 4 bases from V and 4 bases from J, with 17 bases between. The CDR3 reads CASSSGGQGEYEQYF. The CDR3 DNA is TGTGCCAGCAGTTCGGGGGGGCAGGGGGAGTACGAGCAGTACTTC.

A note on this clone: Compared with germline, one end of the junction differs, possibly owing to a read error. V is TRBV2 and J is TRBJ1-2; possible D gene TRBD1, 5 bases. Germline V gene sequence: CDR1 SNHLY, CDR2 FYNNEI. This CDR3 has 12 amino acids. CDR3: CASNQGIYGYTF. In nucleotides, the CDR3 is TGTGCTAGCAATCAGGGCATCTATGGCTACACCTTC.

The CDR3 coding sequence is TGTGCCAGCAGCCAACCCCTGGACAGGGAGGACGCCACCTTC. As protein: CASSQPLDREDATF. This chain connects TRBV3-1 (or the pseudogene TRBV3-2) to TRBJ1-2; TRBD1 aligns across 8 bases. The V gene end was trimmed by 2 bases and the J gene end by 13 bases; junction bases not matched to a gene: 12. The germline V gene has CDR1 LGHDT and CDR2 YNNKEL (reference sequence). The CDR3 extends over 14 amino acids.

The V call is TRBV7-9, the J call TRBJ2-7, with TRBD1 matching over 7 bases. V gave up 5 bases and J gave up 3 bases; unmatched junction bases: 13. Germline lookup yields CDR1 SEHNR and CDR2 FQNEAQ (reference sequence). CDR3 size: 16 residues. This chain's CDR3 is CASSPVNPGQYYEQYF. Here the CDR3 DNA reads TGTGCCAGCAGCCCAGTGAATCCGGGACAGTACTACGAGCAGTACTTC.

The chain employs TRBV9 and TRBJ2-7, with 14 bases identical to TRBD2. Germline CDR1 and CDR2: SGDLS and YYNGEE. CDR3 length: 16 residues. V was pared by 4 bases and J by 5 bases, with 8 bases of the junction left unmatched. CDR3 nucleotide sequence: TGTGCCAGCAGCCCCCGACTAGCGGGGGGGCTGGACGAGCAGTACTTC. It yields the protein CASSPRLAGGLDEQYF.

The chain employs TRBV27 and TRBJ2-7; tentatively, D is TRBD1 (5 bases). V lost 6 bases and J 0 bases, leaving 18 bases between the germline ends. The CDR3 runs to 16 residues. Germline V CDR1 and CDR2: MNHEY, SMNVEV (reference sequence). CDR3 in DNA: TGTGCCAGCAGAATGGGCCGGACACCTAGCTCCTACGAGCAGTACTTC. As protein: CASRMGRTPSSYEQYF.

This clone was counted only a few times. The V and J genes are TRBV19 and TRBJ1-4, with D possibly TRBD1 on 6 matching bases. The ends were cut back, 5 bases at V and 8 bases at J, with 18 bases in the middle. Germline values: CDR1 LNHDA, CDR2 SQIVND (reference sequence). CDR3 length: 15 residues. The CDR3 DNA sequence: TGTGCCAGTAGTGTAACAGGGACGGTAGGGGAAAAACTGTTTTTT. It specifies CASSVTGTVGEKLFF.

The chain carries TRBV19 and TRBJ1-4, with D unresolved. The CDR3 totals 13 residues. CDR1 is LNHDA and CDR2 is SQIVND in the germline V gene (reference sequence). With 5 bases removed from V and 6 bases from J, the gap between germline ends came to 10 bases. CDR3 bases: TGTGCCAGTAGTCGGTTGTCCCATGAAAAACTGTTTTTT. This codes for CASSRLSHEKLFF.

A remark on this clone: Within the sample, other DNA sequences also encode this same CDR3. The rearrangement uses TRBV10-3 and TRBJ2-7; tentative D call: TRBD2 (5 bases). The V gene lost 6 bases and the J gene lost 3 bases, with 9 bases spanning the gap. CDR1 and CDR2 (germline): ENHRY, SYGVKD. The CDR3 loop spans 12 amino acids. The CDR3 DNA follows: TGTGCCATCAGAGACACTAGCTACGAGCAGTACTTC. Translating it yields CAIRDTSYEQYF.

CDR3: CASSMKGAKTYEQYF. CDR3 DNA sequence: TGTGCCAGCAGTATGAAGGGGGCGAAAACCTACGAGCAGTACTTC. This chain connects TRBV25-1 to TRBJ2-7, with 7 bases that match TRBD1. J gave up 2 bases and V 5 bases, and 9 bases lay outside the gene matches. Germline assignment: CDR1 MGHDK and CDR2 SYGVNS. This CDR3 is 15 amino acids long.

To note about this clone: This CDR3 is also generated by other DNA sequences in the sample. The chain carries TRBV28 and TRBJ1-2, with D unresolved. The CDR3 length is 12 residues. Germline V gene data show CDR1 as MDHEN and CDR2 as SYDVKM. The V end lost 1 base, the J end lost 5 bases, and 5 bases lay between the germline ends. The CDR3 spells CASSLSLYGYTF. The CDR3, as DNA: TGTGCCAGCAGTTTATCGTTGTATGGCTACACCTTC.

The chain links TRBV21-1 to TRBJ2-7; the table calls TRBD1, which could not be checked here. TRBV21-1 is an annotated pseudogene. This CDR3 contains 15 residues. The CDR3 DNA follows: TGTGCCAGCACCCCCCCCACAGGGACCCTCTACGAGCAGTACTTC. Translated: CASTPPTGTLYEQYF.

V is TRBV28 and J is TRBJ1-1; 8 bases are shared with TRBD1. Trimming removed 7 bases from V and 1 base from J; junction bases left unmatched: 17. The CDR3 spans 18 residues. Germline CDR1 reads MDHEN; CDR2 reads SYDVKM. The CDR3 nucleotides read TGTGCCAGCACCGTCCCCAGGGGGCGCGGGGAGGGGAACACTGAAGCTTTCTTT. It codes for CASTVPRGRGEGNTEAFF. The full variable domain, its missing parts supplied by reference TRBV28 and TRBJ1-1, is DVKVTQSSRYLVKRTGEKVFLECVQDMDHENMFWYRQDPGLGLRLIYFSYDVKMKEKGDIPEGYSVSREKKERFSLILESASTNQTSMYLCASTVPRGRGEGNTEAFFGQGTRLTVV.

This chain connects TRBV5-1 to TRBJ1-2; 7 bases are shared with TRBD1. Per the germline V gene, CDR1 is SGHRS and CDR2 is YFSETQ. Trimming at V came to 4 bases and at J to 2 bases, leaving 17 bases not matched to a gene. This CDR3 comprises 18 residues. The CDR3 here is CASSRSPGQQNANYGYTF. The CDR3 nucleotides read TGCGCCAGCAGCAGATCGCCGGGACAGCAAAACGCAAACTATGGCTACACCTTC.

The chain has TRBV30 and TRBJ1-1; D ambiguous. This CDR3 is 14 amino acids long. V was pared by 0 bases and J by 3 bases, with 11 bases between. CDR1 is GTSNPN and CDR2 is SVGIG in the germline V gene (reference sequence). In DNA, the CDR3 is TGTGCCTGGAGTGTGGTAGGAGTCCACACTGAAGCTTTCTTT. As protein: CAWSVVGVHTEAFF.